This T cell receptor (beta chain) was retrieved from a study of T cell responses to AZD1222 COVID-19 vaccine. This table comes from immunoSEQ multiplex PCR, and its TCRdb copy is limited to in-frame clones, with some not included. The table lists more than 95,000 clones, about 85% of them singletons. Notes on the study in general: Vaccine-related CD4 TCRs covered spike, predominating at 160-218 and 743-854. Unmutated variant regions are reportedly targeted by nearly half of spike-specific TCRs. Baseline antibody screening turned up just a handful of seropositive AZD1222 recipients. Most donors were white British and more were female, and clonal diversity was possibly underestimated.

Trimming removed 0 bases at V and 3 bases at J, with 8 bases between. CDR3 length: 14 residues. CDR1 and CDR2 from the germline V gene are LGHDT and YNNKEL (reference sequence). A word on this clone: Its antigen remains unidentified.

The sequences come from peripheral blood, collected 28 days after the second AZD1222 dose. The sequence derives from an adult who received the AZD1222 COVID-19 vaccine. The J gene is TRBJ1-2, the V gene TRBV3-1 (or the pseudogene TRBV3-2), with D tentatively TRBD1 (5 bases). The CDR3 protein is CASSQEGRDYGYTF. CDR3 nucleotides: TGTGCCAGCAGCCAAGAGGGGCGGGACTATGGCTACACCTTC.